One and the same sample provided the 17 T cell receptor beta chains below, sequenced in a study of blood T cell repertoires in COVID-19. TCRdb's table, derived via immunoSEQ multiplex PCR, lists solely in-frame clones and lacks some. The repertoire has roughly 250,000 clones, around nine tenths of them found once; the top ten carry 1.9%. The specimen was PBMCs or T cells enriched from blood (not recorded which). The receptors were gathered from a young woman who had recovered from COVID-19.

This rearrangement joins TRBV28 to TRBJ1-1; TRBD1 aligns across 10 bases. Germline CDR1 is MDHEN and CDR2 is SYDVKM. V dropped 2 bases and J dropped 6; count of bases not matched to a gene: 6. The length of the CDR3 is 15 residues. CDR3 in DNA: TGTGCCAGCAGTTTAACGGACAGGGGGACGGCTGAAGCTTTCTTT. Its protein is CASSLTDRGTAEAFF.

The chain links TRBV29-1 to TRBJ1-5, with 7 bases fitting TRBD1. Per germline, CDR1 SQVTM and CDR2 ANQGSEA. This CDR3 region has 13 residues. V lost 6 bases and J lost 0; bases outside the gene matches: 2. CDR3 protein: CSVGQNSNQPQHF. The CDR3 DNA sequence: TGCAGCGTGGGACAGAATAGCAATCAGCCCCAGCATTTT.

The rearrangement links TRBV9 to TRBJ1-6, with 8 nucleotides matching TRBD1. CDR3 length: 16 residues. V lost 1 base, J lost 7 bases, and 7 bases stayed unmatched. Germline V gives CDR1 SGDLS, CDR2 YYNGEE. The CDR3 spells CASSVTDRAENSPLHF. CDR3 coding DNA: TGTGCCAGCAGCGTAACGGACAGGGCCGAGAATTCACCCCTCCACTTT.

The table lists this clone with a count of one. V gene TRBV11-2 combines with J gene TRBJ2-7; tentative D call: TRBD1 (6 bases). Trimming took off 3 bases at V and 6 bases at J, with 12 bases between the two ends. The CDR3 runs to 13 residues. Germline V gives CDR1 SGHAT, CDR2 FQNNGV. CDR3 DNA sequence: TGTGCCAGCAGCTTTTCACAGGGTCGCGAGCAGTACTTC. As protein: CASSFSQGREQYF.

This rearrangement joins TRBV7-2 to TRBJ1-2; 8 bases align to TRBD1. Germline CDR1 is SGHTA and CDR2 is FQGNSA. Trimming removed 1 base from V and 8 bases from J; junction bases left unmatched: 15. The CDR3 contains 17 residues. The CDR3 region is CASSLVVPGGGRGGYTF. The CDR3 nucleotides read TGTGCCAGCAGCTTAGTGGTTCCAGGGGGCGGTCGAGGCGGCTACACCTTC.

The rearrangement uses TRBV10-2 and TRBJ1-1; 7 bases match TRBD1. CDR3 length: 14 residues. V shed 2 bases and J 7 bases; nucleotides not matched to a gene: 7. Germline lookup yields CDR1 WSHSY and CDR2 SAAADI. The chain's CDR3 is CASSEPGQSIEAFF. CDR3 DNA sequence: TGCGCCAGCAGTGAGCCGGGACAGTCCATTGAAGCTTTCTTT.

The rearrangement uses TRBV5-1 and TRBJ1-2; possible D gene TRBD1, 6 bases. This CDR3 contains 14 residues. Germline V gives CDR1 SGHRS, CDR2 YFSETQ. With 6 bases removed from V and 7 bases from J, the gap between germline ends came to 19 bases. In DNA, the CDR3 is TGCGCCAGCACCCCGTGGGACAACCGAGCTGGCTACACCTTC. It specifies CASTPWDNRAGYTF.

This sequence joins TRBV5-6 and TRBJ2-7; a weak D match, TRBD1 (7 bases). Trimming took 0 bases from V and 4 from J, leaving 14 bases between them. The CDR3 has 15 amino acids. Germline-derived CDR1 and CDR2 are SGHDT and YYEEEE. The CDR3 sequence: CASSLVPRGDYEQYF. The CDR3 DNA reads TGTGCCAGCAGCTTGGTGCCCAGGGGGGATTACGAGCAGTACTTC.

This rearrangement joins TRBV19 to TRBJ1-5; D perhaps matches TRBD1 (5 bases). Germline V CDR1 and CDR2: LNHDA, SQIVND (reference sequence). The CDR3 has 15 residues. The V gene lost 7 bases and the J gene lost 1 base, with 14 bases spanning the gap. Here the CDR3 DNA reads TGTGCCAGTAACCGCCGGGGGTTGAGCAATCAGCCCCAGCATTTT. It is translated as CASNRRGLSNQPQHF.

V and J are TRBV15 and TRBJ2-1, with 7 bases matching TRBD2. The CDR3 has 15 residues. The V and J ends lost 0 bases and 3 bases, in that order; junction bases with no gene match: 2. Looked up from germline, CDR1 is LNHNV and CDR2 is YYDKDF (reference sequence). The CDR3 DNA reads as TGTGCCACCAGCAGAGATTCGGGGGGCTACAATGAGCAGTTCTTC. Translation gives CATSRDSGGYNEQFF.

The V call is TRBV24-1, the J call TRBJ1-4; 7 bases are shared with TRBD1. Looked up from germline, CDR1 is KGHDR and CDR2 is SFDVKD. With 5 bases clipped from V and 5 bases from J, the junction kept 7 bases outside the gene matches. This CDR3 is built from 15 residues. DNA of the CDR3: TGTGCCACCAGTGGGGGCCGGGACAGCAATGAAAAACTGTTTTTT. Translated: CATSGGRDSNEKLFF.

The chain carries TRBV20-1 and TRBJ2-3; possibly TRBD2 for D (7 bases). CDR1 is DFQATT, CDR2 SNEGSKA, per germline (reference sequence). Trimming removed 3 bases from V and 6 bases from J, with 16 bases in between. The CDR3 covers 14 residues. The CDR3 here is CSASSGGPSDTQYF. DNA for the CDR3: TGCAGTGCTAGTTCCGGGGGGCCAAGTGATACGCAGTATTTT.

In DNA, the CDR3 is TGTGCCAGCTCCCGTAGGGGACAGAGAGAGCCCCAGCATTTT. It encodes CASSRRGQREPQHF. The chain carries TRBV18 and TRBJ1-5; 7 nucleotides align to TRBD1. Germline assignment: CDR1 KGHSH and CDR2 LQKENI. This CDR3 comprises 14 residues. V dropped 6 bases and J dropped 8; count of bases not matched to a gene: 10.

The chain has TRBV7-3 and TRBJ1-1; D gene unclear. The CDR3 length is 13 residues. Germline assignment: CDR1 SGHTA and CDR2 FQGTGA. Trimming left V 2 bases short and J 5 bases short, with 9 bases between. As DNA, the CDR3 is TGTGCCAGCAGCTTAGCCGCGAATACTGAAGCTTTCTTT. The encoded protein is CASSLAANTEAFF.

The chain combines TRBV15 with TRBJ2-7; D is ambiguous. This CDR3 is 14 amino acids long. Germline V lookup: CDR1 LNHNV, CDR2 YYDKDF (reference sequence). V was shortened by 0 bases and J by 5 bases, with 11 bases between the two germline ends. CDR3 sequence: CATSRDVNSHEQYF. CDR3 sequence (DNA): TGTGCCACCAGCAGAGATGTAAACAGCCACGAGCAGTACTTC.

The V and J genes are TRBV7-8 and TRBJ1-2; D gene uncertain. CDR1 SGHVS and CDR2 FQNEAQ come from the germline V gene. Deletions cut 1 base from V and 0 bases from J, with 9 bases between. The CDR3 contains 15 residues. The CDR3 DNA reads as TGTGCCAGCAGCTTAGATTCAGGATCTAACTATGGCTACACCTTC. Translating gives CASSLDSGSNYGYTF.

CDR3: CASSRLAGGTDTQYF. The CDR3 bases are TGTGCCAGCAGTCGACTAGCGGGTGGAACAGATACGCAGTATTTT. This chain connects TRBV6-4 to TRBJ2-3; 10 nucleotides line up with TRBD2. The J segment lost 3 bases and the V segment lost 5 bases, leaving 5 bases of the junction unmatched. The CDR3 length is 15 residues. Germline CDR1 reads MRHNA; CDR2 reads SNTAGT.